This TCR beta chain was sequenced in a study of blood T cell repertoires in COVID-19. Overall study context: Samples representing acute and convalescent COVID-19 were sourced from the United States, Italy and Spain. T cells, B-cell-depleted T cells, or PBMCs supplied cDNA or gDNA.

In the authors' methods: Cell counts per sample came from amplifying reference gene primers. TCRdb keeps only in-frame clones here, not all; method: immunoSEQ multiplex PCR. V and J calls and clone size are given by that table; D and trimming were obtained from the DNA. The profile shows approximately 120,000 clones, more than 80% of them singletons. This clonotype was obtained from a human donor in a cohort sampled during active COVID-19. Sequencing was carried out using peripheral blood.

The DNA of the CDR3 is TGTGCCAGCAGCTTGGCGCTAGCGGTAGATACGCAGTATTTT. Protein product: CASSLALAVDTQYF. V usage is TRBV5-4 and J usage is TRBJ2-3; 7 bases match TRBD2. The CDR3 totals 14 residues. Germline lookup yields CDR1 SGHNT and CDR2 YYREEE (reference sequence). With V trimmed by 0 bases and J by 5 bases, 3 bases remained unmatched.